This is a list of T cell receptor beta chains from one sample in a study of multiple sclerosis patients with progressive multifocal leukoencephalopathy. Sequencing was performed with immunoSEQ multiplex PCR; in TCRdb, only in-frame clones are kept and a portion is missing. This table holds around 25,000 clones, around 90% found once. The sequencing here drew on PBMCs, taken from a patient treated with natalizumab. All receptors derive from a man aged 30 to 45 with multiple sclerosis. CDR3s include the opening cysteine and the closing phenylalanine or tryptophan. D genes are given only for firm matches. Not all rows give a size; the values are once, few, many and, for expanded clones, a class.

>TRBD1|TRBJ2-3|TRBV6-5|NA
TGTGCCAGCAGTTACGCAGGGGGTGATACGCAGTATTTT
CASSYAGGDTQYF
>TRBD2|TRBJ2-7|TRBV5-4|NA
TGTGCCAGCAGCTTGCCCGGGAGGGCTCACGAGCAGTACTTC
CASSLPGRAHEQYF
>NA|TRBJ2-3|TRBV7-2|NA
TGTGCCAGCAGCTTAGGGTCCGGGAGAACAGATACGCAGTATTTT
CASSLGSGRTDTQYF
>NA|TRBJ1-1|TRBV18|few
TGTGCCAGCTCACCTCCCTCCGCAGGGGTTAACACTGAAGCTTTCTTT
CASSPPSAGVNTEAFF
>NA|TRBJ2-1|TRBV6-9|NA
TGTGCCAGCAGCCGATACAGCAATGAGCAGTTCTTC
CASSRYSNEQFF
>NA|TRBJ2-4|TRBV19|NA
TGTGCCAGTAGTATAGTTGGCAGCAAAAACATTCAGTACTTC
CASSIVGSKNIQYF
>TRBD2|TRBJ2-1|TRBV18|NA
TGTGCCAGCTCACCAGGGATAGCGGGAGAGAGCTCCTACAATGAGCAGTTCTTC
CASSPGIAGESSYNEQFF
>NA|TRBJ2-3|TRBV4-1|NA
TGCGCCAGCAGCCAAGAAGCGTCAGGGGTCCCAGATACGCAGTATTTT
CASSQEASGVPDTQYF
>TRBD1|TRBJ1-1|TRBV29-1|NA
TGCAGCGTTCCCAGGGGGGATGGGGAAGCTTTCTTT
CSVPRGDGEAFF
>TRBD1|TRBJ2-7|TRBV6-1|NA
TGTGCCAGCACGCGGACAGGGAGCTCCTACGAGCAGTACTTC
CASTRTGSSYEQYF
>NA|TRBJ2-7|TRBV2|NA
TGTGCCAGCAAAGGTTTATCAGTCGGGAAGAGATACTACGAGCAGTACTTC
CASKGLSVGKRYYEQYF
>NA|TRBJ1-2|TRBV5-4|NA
TGTGCCAGCAGCTTGGCAGGGGCGGGTGGCTACACCTTC
CASSLAGAGGYTF
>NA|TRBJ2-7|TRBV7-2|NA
TGTGCCAGCACAGACTCCTACGAGCAGTACTTC
CASTDSYEQYF
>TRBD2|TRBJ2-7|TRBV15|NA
TGTGCCACCCAGGGCGCGGGAGGGCCAAGGGGTGACGAGCAGTACTTC
CATQGAGGPRGDEQYF
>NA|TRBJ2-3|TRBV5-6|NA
TGTGCCAGCCTCCGGGGCCCAGGGAAGCCCCATACGCAGTATTTT
CASLRGPGKPHTQYF
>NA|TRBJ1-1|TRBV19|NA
TGTGCCAGTACCCGGGACGGATATGAAGCTTTCTTT
CASTRDGYEAFF
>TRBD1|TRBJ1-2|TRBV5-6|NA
TGTGCCAGCAGCCTTAGGACAGGGGGCGCCTCCTATGGCTACACCTTC
CASSLRTGGASYGYTF
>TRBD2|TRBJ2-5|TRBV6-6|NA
TGTGCCAGCTCGCGGGGGGCCGAAGAGACCCAGTACTTC
CASSRGAEETQYF
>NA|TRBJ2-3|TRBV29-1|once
TGCAGCGTCAGGGGAGGGGGCACAGATACGCAGTATTTT
CSVRGGGTDTQYF
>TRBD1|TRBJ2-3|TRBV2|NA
TGTGCCAGCTGGACAGGGGGCGGCACAGATACGCAGTATTTT
CASWTGGGTDTQYF
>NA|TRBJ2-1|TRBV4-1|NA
TGCGCCAGCAGCCAAGTAGAGGGGCCCGGGGAGCAGTTCTTC
CASSQVEGPGEQFF
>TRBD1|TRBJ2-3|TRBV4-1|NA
TGCGCCAGCAGCACCCGCCTACAGGGGGCTGTAGATACGCAGTATTTT
CASSTRLQGAVDTQYF
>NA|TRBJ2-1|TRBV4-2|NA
TGTGCCAGCAGCCATCCCTACAATGAGCAGTTCTTC
CASSHPYNEQFF
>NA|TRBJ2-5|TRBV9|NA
TGTGCCAGCAGCGCTTCGACTAGGAGGGAAGAGACCCAGTACTTC
CASSASTRREETQYF
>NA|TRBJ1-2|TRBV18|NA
TGTGCCAGCTCACCACCGAAGGGCAGCCTATATGGCTACACCTTC
CASSPPKGSLYGYTF
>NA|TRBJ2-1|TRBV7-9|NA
TGTGCCAGCAGCTTGTTCGAGGGCCCCAATGAGCAGTTCTTC
CASSLFEGPNEQFF
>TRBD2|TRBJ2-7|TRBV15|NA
TGTGCCACCAGCAGAGAGTGGACCGGGGGGGGAACTTACGAGCAGTACTTC
CATSREWTGGGTYEQYF
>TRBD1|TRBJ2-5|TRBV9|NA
TGTGCCAGCAGCCTTTCACGGACAGGTCAAGAGACCCAGTACTTC
CASSLSRTGQETQYF
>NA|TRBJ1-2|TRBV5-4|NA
TGTGCCAGCAGCTTGGACAGGGCCTATGGCTACACCTTC
CASSLDRAYGYTF
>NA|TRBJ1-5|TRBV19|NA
TGTGCCAGTAGCCTGAGGAGCAATCAGCCCCAGCATTTT
CASSLRSNQPQHF
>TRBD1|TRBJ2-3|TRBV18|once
TGTGCCAGCTCAGAATCGACAGGGGTCGATACGCAGTATTTT
CASSESTGVDTQYF
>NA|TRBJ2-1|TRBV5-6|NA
TGTGCCAGCAGCTTCTCCGGGGCAGGGGATGACAATGAGCAGTTCTTC
CASSFSGAGDDNEQFF
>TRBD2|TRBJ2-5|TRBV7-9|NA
TGTGCCAGCAGCTTAGCGGGAGGGCGGCAAGAGACCCAGTACTTC
CASSLAGGRQETQYF
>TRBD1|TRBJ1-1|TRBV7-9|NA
TGTGCCAGCAGCTTCTCGGACAGGGGGCGACCTGAAGCTTTCTTT
CASSFSDRGRPEAFF
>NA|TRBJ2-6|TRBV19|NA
TGTGCCAGTAGTATAGGCCCAGTCCGCTCTGGGGCCAACGTCCTGACTTTC
CASSIGPVRSGANVLTF
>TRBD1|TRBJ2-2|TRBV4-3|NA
TGCGCCAGCAGCCAAGATCCGGGACAGGCCCGCGCGGGGAACACCGGGGAGCTGTTTTTT
CASSQDPGQARAGNTGELFF